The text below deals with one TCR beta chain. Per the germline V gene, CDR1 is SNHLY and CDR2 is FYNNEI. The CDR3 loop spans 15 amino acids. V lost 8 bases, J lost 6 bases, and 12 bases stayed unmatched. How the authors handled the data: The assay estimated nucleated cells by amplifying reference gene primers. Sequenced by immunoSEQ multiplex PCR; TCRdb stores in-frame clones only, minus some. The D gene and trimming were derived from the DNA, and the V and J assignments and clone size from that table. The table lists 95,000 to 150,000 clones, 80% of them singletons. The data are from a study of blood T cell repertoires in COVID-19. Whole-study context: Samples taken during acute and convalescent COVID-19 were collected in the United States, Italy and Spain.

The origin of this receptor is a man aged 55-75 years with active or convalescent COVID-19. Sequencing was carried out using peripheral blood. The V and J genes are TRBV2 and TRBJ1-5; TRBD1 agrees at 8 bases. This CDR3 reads CASVSGTGYRQPQHF. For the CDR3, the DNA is TGTGCCAGCGTATCCGGGACAGGATACCGTCAGCCCCAGCATTTT.